This T cell receptor (beta chain) was recorded in a study of blood T cell repertoires in COVID-19. Study-wide context: Collection of acute and convalescent COVID-19 samples took place in the United States, Italy and Spain. PBMCs, B-cell-depleted T cells, or T cells were the source of the cDNA or gDNA that made up the material.

Details on this clone: Other DNA sequences within the sample encode an identical CDR3.

The CDR3 consists of 12 residues. With 6 bases clipped from V and 6 bases from J, the junction kept 4 bases outside the gene matches. Germline assignment: CDR1 MNHEY and CDR2 SVGAGI. Assay: immunoSEQ multiplex PCR; the TCRdb copy retains only in-frame clones and omits some. This table has 380,000 or so clones, over 75% appearing once. The genes are TRBV6-5 and TRBJ2-7, with 8 bases that match TRBD1. Sequencing was carried out using PBMCs or T cells enriched from blood (not recorded which). This clonotype was sampled from a woman aged 25 to 39 with acute COVID-19. The CDR3 region is CASSSDRAEQYF. CDR3 DNA sequence: TGTGCCAGCAGCTCGGACAGGGCCGAGCAGTACTTC.